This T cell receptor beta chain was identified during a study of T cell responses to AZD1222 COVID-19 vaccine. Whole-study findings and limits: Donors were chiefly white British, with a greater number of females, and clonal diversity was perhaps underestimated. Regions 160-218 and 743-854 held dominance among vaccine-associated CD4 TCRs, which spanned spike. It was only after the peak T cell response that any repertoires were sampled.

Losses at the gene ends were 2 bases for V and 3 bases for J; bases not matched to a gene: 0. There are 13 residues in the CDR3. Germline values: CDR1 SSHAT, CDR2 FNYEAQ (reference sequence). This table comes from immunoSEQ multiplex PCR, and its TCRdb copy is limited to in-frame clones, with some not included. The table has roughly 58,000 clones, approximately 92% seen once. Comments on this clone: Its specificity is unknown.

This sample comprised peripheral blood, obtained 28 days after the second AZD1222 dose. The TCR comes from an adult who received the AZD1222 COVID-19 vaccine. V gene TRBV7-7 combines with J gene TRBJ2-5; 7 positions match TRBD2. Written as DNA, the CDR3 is TGTGCCAGCAGCTTAAGCGGGGAAGAGACCCAGTACTTC. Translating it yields CASSLSGEETQYF.